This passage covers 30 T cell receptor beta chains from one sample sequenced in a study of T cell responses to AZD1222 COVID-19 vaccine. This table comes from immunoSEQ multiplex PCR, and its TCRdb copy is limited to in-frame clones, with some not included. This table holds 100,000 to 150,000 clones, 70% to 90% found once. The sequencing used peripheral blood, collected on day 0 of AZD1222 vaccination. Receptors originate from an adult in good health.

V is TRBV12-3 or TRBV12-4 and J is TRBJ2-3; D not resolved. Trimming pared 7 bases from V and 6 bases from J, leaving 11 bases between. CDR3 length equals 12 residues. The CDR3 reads CASKTMADTQYF. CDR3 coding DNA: TGTGCCAGCAAAACTATGGCGGATACGCAGTATTTT.

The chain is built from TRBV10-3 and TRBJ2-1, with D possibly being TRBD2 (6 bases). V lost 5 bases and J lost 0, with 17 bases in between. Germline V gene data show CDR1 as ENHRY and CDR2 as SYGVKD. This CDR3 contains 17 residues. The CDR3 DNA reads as TGTGCCATCAGTCCAATGGGACTGACCACCTCCTACAATGAGCAGTTCTTC. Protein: CAISPMGLTTSYNEQFF.

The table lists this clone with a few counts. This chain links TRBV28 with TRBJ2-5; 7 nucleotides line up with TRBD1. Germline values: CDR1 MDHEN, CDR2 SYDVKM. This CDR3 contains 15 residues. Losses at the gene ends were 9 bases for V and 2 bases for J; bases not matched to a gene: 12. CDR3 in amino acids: CASKPGQKFQETQYF. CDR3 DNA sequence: TGTGCCAGTAAACCGGGACAGAAGTTTCAAGAGACCCAGTACTTC.

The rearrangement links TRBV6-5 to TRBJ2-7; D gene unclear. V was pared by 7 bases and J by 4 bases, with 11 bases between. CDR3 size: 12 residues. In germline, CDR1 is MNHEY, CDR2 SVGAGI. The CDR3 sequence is CASNHIGYEQYF. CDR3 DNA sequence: TGTGCCAGCAACCACATCGGATACGAGCAGTACTTC.

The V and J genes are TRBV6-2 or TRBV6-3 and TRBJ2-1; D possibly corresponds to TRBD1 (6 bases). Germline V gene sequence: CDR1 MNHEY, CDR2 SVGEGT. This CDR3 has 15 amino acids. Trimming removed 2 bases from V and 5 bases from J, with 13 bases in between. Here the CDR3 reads CASSYETGPDNEQFF. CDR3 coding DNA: TGTGCCAGCAGTTACGAGACAGGCCCGGACAATGAGCAGTTCTTC.

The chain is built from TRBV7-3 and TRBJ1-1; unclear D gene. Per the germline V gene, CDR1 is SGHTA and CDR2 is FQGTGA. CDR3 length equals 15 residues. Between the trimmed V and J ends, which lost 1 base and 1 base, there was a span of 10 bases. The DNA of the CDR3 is TGTGCCAGCAGCTTAAACTCGGCAGGGAACACTGAAGCTTTCTTT. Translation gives CASSLNSAGNTEAFF.

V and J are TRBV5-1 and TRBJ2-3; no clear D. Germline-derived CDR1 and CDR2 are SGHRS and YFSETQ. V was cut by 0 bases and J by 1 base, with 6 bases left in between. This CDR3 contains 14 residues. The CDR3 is CASSLEVGTDTQYF. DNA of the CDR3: TGCGCCAGCAGCTTGGAGGTAGGCACAGATACGCAGTATTTT.

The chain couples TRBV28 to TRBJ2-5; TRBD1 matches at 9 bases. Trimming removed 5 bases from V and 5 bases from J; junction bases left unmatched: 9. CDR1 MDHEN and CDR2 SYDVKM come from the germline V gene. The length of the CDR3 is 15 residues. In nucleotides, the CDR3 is TGTGCCAGCAGTCCACAGGGGGCAGTCAGGGAGACCCAGTACTTC. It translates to CASSPQGAVRETQYF. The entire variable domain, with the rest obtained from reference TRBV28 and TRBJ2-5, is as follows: DVKVTQSSRYLVKRTGEKVFLECVQDMDHENMFWYRQDPGLGLRLIYFSYDVKMKEKGDIPEGYSVSREKKERFSLILESASTNQTSMYLCASSPQGAVRETQYFGPGTRLLVL.

As DNA, the CDR3 is TGTGCCACCGCTCCGTTGCTAGCGGGATCGGAAAACATTCAGTACTTC. Its translation is CATAPLLAGSENIQYF. The rearrangement joins TRBV6-6 to TRBJ2-4; 9 bases are a match to TRBD2. CDR3 length equals 16 residues. The germline CDR1 and CDR2 sequences are MNHNY and SVGAGI (reference sequence). With V trimmed by 10 bases and J by 5 bases, 15 bases remained unmatched.

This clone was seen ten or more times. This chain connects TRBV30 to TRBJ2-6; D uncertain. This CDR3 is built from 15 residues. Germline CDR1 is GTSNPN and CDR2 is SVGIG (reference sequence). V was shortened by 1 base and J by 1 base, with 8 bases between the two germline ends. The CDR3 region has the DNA TGTGCCTGGAGTGACGTGGGTTCTGGGGCCAACGTCCTGACTTTC. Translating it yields CAWSDVGSGANVLTF.

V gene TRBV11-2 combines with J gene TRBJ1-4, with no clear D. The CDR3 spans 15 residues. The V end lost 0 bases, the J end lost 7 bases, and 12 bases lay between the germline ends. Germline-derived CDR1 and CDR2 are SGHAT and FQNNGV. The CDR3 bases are TGTGCCAGCAGCTTAGAAGGAGGGTCCGGTGAAAAACTGTTTTTT. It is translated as CASSLEGGSGEKLFF.

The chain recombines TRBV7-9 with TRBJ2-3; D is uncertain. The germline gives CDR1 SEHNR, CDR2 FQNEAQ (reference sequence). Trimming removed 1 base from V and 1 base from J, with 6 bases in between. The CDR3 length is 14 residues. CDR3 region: CASSLVGGTDTQYF. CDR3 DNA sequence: TGTGCCAGCAGCTTAGTAGGAGGCACAGATACGCAGTATTTT.

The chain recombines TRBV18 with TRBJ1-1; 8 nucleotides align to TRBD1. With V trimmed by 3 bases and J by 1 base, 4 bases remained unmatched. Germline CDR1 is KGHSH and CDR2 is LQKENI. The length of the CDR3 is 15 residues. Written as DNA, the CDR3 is TGTGCCAGCTCACCTGGACAGGGCCAGAACACTGAAGCTTTCTTT. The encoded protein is CASSPGQGQNTEAFF.

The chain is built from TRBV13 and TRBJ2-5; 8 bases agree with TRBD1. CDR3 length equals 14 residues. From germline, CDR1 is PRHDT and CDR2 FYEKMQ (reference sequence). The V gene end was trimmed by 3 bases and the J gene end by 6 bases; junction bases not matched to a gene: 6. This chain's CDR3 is CASSLPGGRKTQYF. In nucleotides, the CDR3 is TGTGCCAGCAGCTTGCCAGGGGGCCGAAAGACCCAGTACTTC.

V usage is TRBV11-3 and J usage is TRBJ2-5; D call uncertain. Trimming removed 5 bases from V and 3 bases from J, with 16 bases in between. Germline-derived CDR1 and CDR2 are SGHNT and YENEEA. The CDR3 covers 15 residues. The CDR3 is CASSPGFSKKETQYF. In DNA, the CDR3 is TGTGCCAGCAGCCCAGGCTTTAGCAAAAAAGAGACCCAGTACTTC.

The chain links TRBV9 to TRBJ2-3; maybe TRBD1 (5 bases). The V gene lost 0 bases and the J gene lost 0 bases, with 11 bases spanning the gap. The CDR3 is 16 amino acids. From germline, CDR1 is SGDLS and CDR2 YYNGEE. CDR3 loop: CASSVETASSTDTQYF. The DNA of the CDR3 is TGTGCCAGCAGCGTAGAGACAGCCTCTAGCACAGATACGCAGTATTTT.

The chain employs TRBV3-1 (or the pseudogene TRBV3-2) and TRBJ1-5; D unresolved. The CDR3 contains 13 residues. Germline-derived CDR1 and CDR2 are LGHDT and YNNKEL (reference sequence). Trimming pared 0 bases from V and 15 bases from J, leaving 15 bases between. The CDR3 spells CASSQDLTGSPHF. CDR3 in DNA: TGTGCCAGCAGCCAAGATTTAACCGGGTCGCCGCATTTT.

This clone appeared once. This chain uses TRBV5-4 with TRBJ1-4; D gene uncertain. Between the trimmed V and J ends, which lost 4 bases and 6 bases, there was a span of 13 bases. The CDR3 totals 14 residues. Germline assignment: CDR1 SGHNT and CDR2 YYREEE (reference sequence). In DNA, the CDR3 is TGTGCCAGCAGCGAGGGATCCCCGGATGAAAAACTGTTTTTT. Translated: CASSEGSPDEKLFF.

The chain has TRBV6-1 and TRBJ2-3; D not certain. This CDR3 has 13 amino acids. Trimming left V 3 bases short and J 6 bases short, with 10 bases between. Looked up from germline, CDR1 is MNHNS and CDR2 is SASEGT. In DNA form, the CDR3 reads TGTGCCAGCAGTGATTTCCGGGCGGATACGCAGTATTTT. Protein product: CASSDFRADTQYF.

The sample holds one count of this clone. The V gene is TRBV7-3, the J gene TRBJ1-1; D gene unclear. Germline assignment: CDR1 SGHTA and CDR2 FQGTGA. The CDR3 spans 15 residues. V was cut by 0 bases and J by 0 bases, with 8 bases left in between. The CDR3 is CASSLTTVLNTEAFF. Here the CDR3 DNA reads TGTGCCAGCAGCTTAACTACCGTTTTGAACACTGAAGCTTTCTTT.

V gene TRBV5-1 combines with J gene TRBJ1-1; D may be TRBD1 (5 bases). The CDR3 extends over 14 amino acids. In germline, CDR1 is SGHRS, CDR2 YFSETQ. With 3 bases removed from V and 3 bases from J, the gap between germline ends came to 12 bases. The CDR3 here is CASSSPGRYTEAFF. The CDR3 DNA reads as TGCGCCAGCAGCTCCCCGGGACGGTACACTGAAGCTTTCTTT.

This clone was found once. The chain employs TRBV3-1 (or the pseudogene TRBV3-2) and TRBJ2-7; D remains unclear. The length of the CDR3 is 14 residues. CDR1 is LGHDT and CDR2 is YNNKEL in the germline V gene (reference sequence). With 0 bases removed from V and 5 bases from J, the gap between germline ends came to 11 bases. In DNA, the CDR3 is TGTGCCAGCAGCCAAGAGAAGGGAAACGACGAGCAGTACTTC. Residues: CASSQEKGNDEQYF.

CDR3 nucleotide sequence: TGTGCCACCGGGGTATTCCACGAGCAGTACTTC. It codes for CATGVFHEQYF. J is TRBJ2-7 and V is TRBV19; possible D gene TRBD2, 5 bases. Trimming pared 10 bases from V and 5 bases from J, leaving 12 bases between. Per germline, CDR1 LNHDA and CDR2 SQIVND (reference sequence). This CDR3 has 11 residues.

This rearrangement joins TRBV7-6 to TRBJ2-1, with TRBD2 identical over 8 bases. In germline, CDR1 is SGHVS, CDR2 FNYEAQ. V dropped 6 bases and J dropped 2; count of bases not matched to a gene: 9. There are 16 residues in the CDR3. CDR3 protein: CASSDTQAGAYNEQFF. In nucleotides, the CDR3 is TGTGCCAGCAGTGACACGCAAGCGGGGGCCTACAATGAGCAGTTCTTC.

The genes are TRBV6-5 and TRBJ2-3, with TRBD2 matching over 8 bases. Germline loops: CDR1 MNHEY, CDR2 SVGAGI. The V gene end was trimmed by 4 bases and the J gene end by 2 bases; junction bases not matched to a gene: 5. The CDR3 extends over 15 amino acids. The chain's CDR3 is CASSFLAGNTDTQYF. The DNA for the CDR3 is TGTGCCAGCAGTTTCCTAGCGGGTAACACAGATACGCAGTATTTT.

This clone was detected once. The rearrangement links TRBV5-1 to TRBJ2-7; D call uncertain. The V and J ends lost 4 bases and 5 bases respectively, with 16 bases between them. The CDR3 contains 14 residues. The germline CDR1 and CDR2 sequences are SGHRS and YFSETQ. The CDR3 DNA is TGCGCCAGCAGCGAGCTGGCCGACAATGACGAGCAGTACTTC. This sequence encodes CASSELADNDEQYF.

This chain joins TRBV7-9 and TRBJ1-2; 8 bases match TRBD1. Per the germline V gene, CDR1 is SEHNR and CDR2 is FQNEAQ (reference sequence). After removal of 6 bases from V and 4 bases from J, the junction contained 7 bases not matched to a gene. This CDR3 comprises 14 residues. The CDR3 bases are TGTGCCAGCAGGATGACAGGGGAGGGCTATGGCTACACCTTC. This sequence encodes CASRMTGEGYGYTF.

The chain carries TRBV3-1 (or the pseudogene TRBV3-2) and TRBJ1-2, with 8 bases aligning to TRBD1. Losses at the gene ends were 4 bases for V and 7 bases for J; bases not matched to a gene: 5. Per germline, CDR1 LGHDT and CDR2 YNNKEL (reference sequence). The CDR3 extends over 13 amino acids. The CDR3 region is CASSLEDRAGYTF. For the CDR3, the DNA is TGTGCCAGCAGCCTCGAGGACAGGGCTGGCTACACCTTC.

In DNA, the CDR3 is TGTGCCAGCAGCGGAACCGGGACTAGCGGCTGGGAGACCCAGTACTTC. Its translation: CASSGTGTSGWETQYF. This chain connects TRBV7-2 to TRBJ2-5, with 11 bases identical to TRBD2. CDR1 and CDR2 (germline): SGHTA, FQGNSA. Germline trimming cut 5 bases from V and 5 bases from J; bases unmatched to any gene: 10. CDR3 length: 16 residues.

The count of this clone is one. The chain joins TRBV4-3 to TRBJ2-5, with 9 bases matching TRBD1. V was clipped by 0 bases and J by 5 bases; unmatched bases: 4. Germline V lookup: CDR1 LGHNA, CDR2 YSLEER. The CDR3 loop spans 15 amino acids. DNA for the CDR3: TGCGCCAGCAGCCAAGATCTGGACAGGGGTGAGACCCAGTACTTC. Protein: CASSQDLDRGETQYF.